This T cell receptor beta chain was recovered during a study of blood T cell repertoires in COVID-19. The wider study: The samples span acute and convalescent COVID-19 from the United States, Italy and Spain.

Source study methods: Estimates of nucleated cell counts were drawn from the amplification of reference gene primers. Produced via immunoSEQ multiplex PCR; TCRdb's table is partial and in-frame only. V and J calls plus clone size are reproduced from that table; the DNA served to infer D and trimming. The data contain 190,000 or so clones, less than 95% of them singletons. Trimming at V came to 0 bases and at J to 5 bases, leaving 5 bases not matched to a gene. This CDR3 has 16 amino acids. From germline, CDR1 is SGDLS and CDR2 YYNGEE. This clone was detected once. The TCR was taken from a man aged 25 to 40 with COVID-19, enrolled during active disease. This chain joins TRBV9 and TRBJ2-3, with 11 bases matching TRBD2. The specimen was peripheral blood. CDR3 in DNA: TGTGCCAGCAGCGTAGAGGCTAGCGGGGGGTTAGATACGCAGTATTTT. As protein: CASSVEASGGLDTQYF. The variable domain in full, completed from reference TRBV9 and TRBJ2-3, reads DSGVTQTPKHLITATGQRVTLRCSPRSGDLSVYWYQQSLDQGLQFLIQYYNGEERAKGNILERFSAQQFPDLHSELNLSSLELGDSALYFCASSVEASGGLDTQYFGPGTRLTVL.